This entry is about one T cell receptor (beta chain). Its antigen is unknown. Using TCRalpha and TCRbeta cDNA, the researchers carried out two nested PCRs that lasted roughly 16 and 10 cycles. TCRdb re-called the 5' RACE reads; every CDR3 protein appears as one record, without DNA. The repertoire table contains approximately 390,000 distinct CDR3 sequences. The sample belongs to a study of monozygotic twins with inflammatory bowel disease. Study conclusions and caveats: TCRbeta diversity (inverse Simpson) was lower in IBD patients than in healthy co-twins.

Germline CDR1 and CDR2: SGHTA and FQGNSA. CDR3 length: 15 amino acids. The origin of this receptor is a human donor with ulcerative colitis or Crohn's disease, or a healthy co-twin of an affected twin (not recorded which). The chain recombines TRBV7-2 with TRBJ2-7. Sequencing was performed on blood. CDR3 amino acids: CASSTSGISSYEQYF. The variable domain in full, with the rest retrieved from reference TRBV7-2 and TRBJ2-7, is GAGVSQSPSNKVTEKGKDVELRCDPISGHTALYWYRQSLGQGLEFLIYFQGNSAPDKSGLPSDRFSAERTGGSVSTLTIQRTQQEDSAVYLCASSTSGISSYEQYFGPGTRLTVT.